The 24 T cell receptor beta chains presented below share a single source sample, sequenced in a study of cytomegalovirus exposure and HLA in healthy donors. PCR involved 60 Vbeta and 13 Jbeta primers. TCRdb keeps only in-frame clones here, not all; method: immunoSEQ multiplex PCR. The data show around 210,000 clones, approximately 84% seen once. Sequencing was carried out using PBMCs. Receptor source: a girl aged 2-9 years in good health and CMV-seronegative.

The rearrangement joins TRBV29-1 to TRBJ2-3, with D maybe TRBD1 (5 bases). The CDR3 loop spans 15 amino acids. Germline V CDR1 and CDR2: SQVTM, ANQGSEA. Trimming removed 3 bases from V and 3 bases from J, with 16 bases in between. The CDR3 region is CSVEGGDRATDTQYF. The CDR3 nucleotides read TGCAGCGTTGAGGGCGGCGACAGAGCTACAGATACGCAGTATTTT.

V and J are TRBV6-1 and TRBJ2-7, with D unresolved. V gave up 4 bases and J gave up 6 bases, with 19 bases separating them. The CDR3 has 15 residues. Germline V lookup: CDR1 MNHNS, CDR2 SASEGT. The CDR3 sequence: CASSVPARGLGEQYF. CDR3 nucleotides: TGTGCCAGCAGTGTCCCCGCACGAGGTCTTGGCGAGCAGTACTTC.

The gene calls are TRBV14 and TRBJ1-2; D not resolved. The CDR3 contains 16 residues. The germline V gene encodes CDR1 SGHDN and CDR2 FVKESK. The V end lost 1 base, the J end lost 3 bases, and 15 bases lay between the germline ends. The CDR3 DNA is TGTGCCAGCAGCCAAGTATTCCGGGTGTGGGACTATGGCTACACCTTC. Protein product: CASSQVFRVWDYGYTF.

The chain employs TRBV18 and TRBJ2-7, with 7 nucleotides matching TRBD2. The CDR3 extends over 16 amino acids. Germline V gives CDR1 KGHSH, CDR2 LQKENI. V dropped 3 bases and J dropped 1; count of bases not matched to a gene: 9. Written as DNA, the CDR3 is TGTGCCAGCTCACCGGCGGTGCAGGGAGGGTCCTACGAGCAGTACTTC. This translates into CASSPAVQGGSYEQYF.

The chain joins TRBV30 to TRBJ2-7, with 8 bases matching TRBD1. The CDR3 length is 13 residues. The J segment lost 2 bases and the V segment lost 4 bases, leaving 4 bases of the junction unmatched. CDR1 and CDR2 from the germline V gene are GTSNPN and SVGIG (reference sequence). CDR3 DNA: TGTGCCTGGACTCCGGGACAGGCCTACGAGCAGTACTTC. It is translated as CAWTPGQAYEQYF.

The DNA of the CDR3 is TGTGCCAGCAGCCACAGGGGGCTTATTTACGAGCAGTACTTC. Translated: CASSHRGLIYEQYF. The V gene is TRBV28, the J gene TRBJ2-7; 9 nucleotides align to TRBD1. The trim removed 6 bases at V and 4 bases at J, leaving 7 bases unmatched. Looked up from germline, CDR1 is MDHEN and CDR2 is SYDVKM. CDR3 length: 14 residues.

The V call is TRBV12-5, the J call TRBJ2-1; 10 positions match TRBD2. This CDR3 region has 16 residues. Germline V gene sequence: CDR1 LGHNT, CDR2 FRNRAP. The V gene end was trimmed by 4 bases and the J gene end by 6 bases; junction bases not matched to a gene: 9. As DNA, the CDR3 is TGTGCTAGTGGTTCAAGGGAACTAGCGGGGCTCAATGAGCAGTTCTTC. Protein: CASGSRELAGLNEQFF.

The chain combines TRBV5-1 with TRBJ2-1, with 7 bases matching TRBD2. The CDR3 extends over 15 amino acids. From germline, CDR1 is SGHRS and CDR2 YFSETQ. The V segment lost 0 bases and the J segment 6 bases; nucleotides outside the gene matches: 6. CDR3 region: CASSLEGGVANEQFF. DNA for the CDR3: TGCGCCAGCAGCTTGGAGGGAGGGGTCGCCAATGAGCAGTTCTTC.

DNA for the CDR3: TGCGCCAGCGGACGTCATAGCGGGGGGCCCACAGATACGCAGTATTTT. The encoded protein is CASGRHSGGPTDTQYF. The V call is TRBV10-2, the J call TRBJ2-3; TRBD2 aligns across 10 bases. The CDR3 covers 16 residues. Germline V gives CDR1 WSHSY, CDR2 SAAADI. J gave up 2 bases and V 8 bases, and 10 bases lay outside the gene matches.

CDR3 loop: CASSLAGQGFYEQYF. The CDR3 coding sequence is TGTGCCAGCAGCCTAGCGGGACAGGGTTTCTACGAGCAGTACTTC. This rearrangement joins TRBV13 to TRBJ2-7; the D call may be TRBD1 or TRBD2 (9 bases each). V lost 5 bases to trimming and J lost 3 bases, with 17 bases between them. Germline V gene lookup returns CDR1 PRHDT and CDR2 FYEKMQ (reference sequence). The CDR3 has 15 residues.

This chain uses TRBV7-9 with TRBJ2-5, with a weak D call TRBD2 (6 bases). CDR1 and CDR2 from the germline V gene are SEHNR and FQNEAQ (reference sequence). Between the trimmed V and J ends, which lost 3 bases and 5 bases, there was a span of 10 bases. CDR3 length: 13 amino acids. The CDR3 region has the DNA TGTGCCAGCAGCTTTTCAGGGAGGGAGACCCAGTACTTC. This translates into CASSFSGRETQYF.

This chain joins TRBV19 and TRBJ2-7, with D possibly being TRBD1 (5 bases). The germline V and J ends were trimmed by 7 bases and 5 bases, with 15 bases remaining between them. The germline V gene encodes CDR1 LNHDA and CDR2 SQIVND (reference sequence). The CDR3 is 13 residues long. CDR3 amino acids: CASNVAGKNEQYF. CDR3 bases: TGTGCCAGTAACGTCGCAGGGAAAAACGAGCAGTACTTC.

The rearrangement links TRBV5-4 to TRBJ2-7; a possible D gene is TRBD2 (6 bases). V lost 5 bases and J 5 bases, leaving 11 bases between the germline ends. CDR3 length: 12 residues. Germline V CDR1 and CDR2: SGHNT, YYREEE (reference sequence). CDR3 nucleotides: TGTGCCAGCAGTTTCGGGAGCCACGAGCAGTACTTC. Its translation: CASSFGSHEQYF.

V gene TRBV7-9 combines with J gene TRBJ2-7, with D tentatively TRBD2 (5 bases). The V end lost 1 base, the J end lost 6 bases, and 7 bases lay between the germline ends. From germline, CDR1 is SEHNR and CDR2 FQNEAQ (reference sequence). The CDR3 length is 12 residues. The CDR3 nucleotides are TGTGCCAGCAGCTTAGGAGGGATCGAGCAGTACTTC. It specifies CASSLGGIEQYF.

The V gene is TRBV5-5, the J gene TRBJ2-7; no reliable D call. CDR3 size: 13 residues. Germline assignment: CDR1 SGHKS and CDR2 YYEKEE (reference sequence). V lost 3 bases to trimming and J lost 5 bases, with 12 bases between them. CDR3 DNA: TGTGCCAGCAGCTGGCGAACAGAGAACGAGCAGTACTTC. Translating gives CASSWRTENEQYF.

CDR3 loop: CASSSVTGMGEKLFF. Written as DNA, the CDR3 is TGTGCCAGCAGCTCGGTTACGGGAATGGGTGAAAAACTGTTTTTT. This chain joins TRBV7-2 and TRBJ1-4; D unclear. Germline-derived CDR1 and CDR2 are SGHTA and FQGNSA. The V gene lost 4 bases and the J gene lost 7 bases, with 16 bases spanning the gap. The CDR3 length is 15 residues.

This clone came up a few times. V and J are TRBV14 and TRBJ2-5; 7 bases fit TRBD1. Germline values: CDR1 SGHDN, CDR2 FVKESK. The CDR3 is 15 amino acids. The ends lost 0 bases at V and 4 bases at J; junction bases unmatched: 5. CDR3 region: CASSQEGGPGETQYF. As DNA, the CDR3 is TGTGCCAGCAGCCAAGAAGGGGGCCCAGGAGAGACCCAGTACTTC.

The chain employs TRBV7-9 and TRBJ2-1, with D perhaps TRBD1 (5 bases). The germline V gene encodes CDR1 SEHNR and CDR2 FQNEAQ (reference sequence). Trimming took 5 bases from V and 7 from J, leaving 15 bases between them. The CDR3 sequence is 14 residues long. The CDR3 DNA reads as TGTGCCAGCAGCGCCGACAGCCTGTTAAATGAGCAGTTCTTC. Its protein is CASSADSLLNEQFF. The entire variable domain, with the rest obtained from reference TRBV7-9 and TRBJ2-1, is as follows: DTGVSQNPRHKITKRGQNVTFRCDPISEHNRLYWYRQTLGQGPEFLTYFQNEAQLEKSRLLSDRFSAERPKGSFSTLEIQRTEQGDSAMYLCASSADSLLNEQFFGPGTRLTVL.

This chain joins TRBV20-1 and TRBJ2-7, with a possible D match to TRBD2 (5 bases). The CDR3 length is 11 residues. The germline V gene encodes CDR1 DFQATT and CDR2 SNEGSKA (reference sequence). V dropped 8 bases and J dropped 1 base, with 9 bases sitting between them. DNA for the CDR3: TGCAGTACAAGCGGATCCTACGAGCAGTACTTC. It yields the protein CSTSGSYEQYF.

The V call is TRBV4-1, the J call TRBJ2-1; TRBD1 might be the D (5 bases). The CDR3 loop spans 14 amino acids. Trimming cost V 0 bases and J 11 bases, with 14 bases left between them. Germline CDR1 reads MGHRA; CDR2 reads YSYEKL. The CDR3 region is CASSQDPLTGKQFF. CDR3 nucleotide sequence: TGCGCCAGCAGCCAAGATCCCCTTACAGGAAAGCAGTTCTTC.

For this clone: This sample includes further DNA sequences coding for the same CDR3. The CDR3 here is CASSFRTSGRALSYNEQFF. The CDR3, as DNA: TGTGCCAGCAGTTTTCGGACTAGCGGGAGGGCCCTCTCCTACAATGAGCAGTTCTTC. The J gene is TRBJ2-1, the V gene TRBV27, with 15 bases that match TRBD2. Germline V gene lookup returns CDR1 MNHEY and CDR2 SMNVEV (reference sequence). V lost 3 bases to trimming and J lost 0 bases; unmatched junction nucleotides: 6. This CDR3 is 19 amino acids long.

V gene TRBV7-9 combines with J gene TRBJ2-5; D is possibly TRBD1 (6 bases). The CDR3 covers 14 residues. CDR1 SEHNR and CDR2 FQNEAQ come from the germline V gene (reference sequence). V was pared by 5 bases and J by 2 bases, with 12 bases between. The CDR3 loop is CASSPPGVQETQYF. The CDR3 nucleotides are TGTGCCAGCAGCCCCCCAGGGGTTCAAGAGACCCAGTACTTC.

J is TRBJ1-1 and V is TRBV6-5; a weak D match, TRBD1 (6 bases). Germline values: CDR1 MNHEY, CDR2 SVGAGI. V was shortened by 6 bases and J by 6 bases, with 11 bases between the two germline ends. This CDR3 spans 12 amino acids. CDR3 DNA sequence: TGTGCCAGCAGCAAGGGGGTGTCTGAAGCTTTCTTT. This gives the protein CASSKGVSEAFF.

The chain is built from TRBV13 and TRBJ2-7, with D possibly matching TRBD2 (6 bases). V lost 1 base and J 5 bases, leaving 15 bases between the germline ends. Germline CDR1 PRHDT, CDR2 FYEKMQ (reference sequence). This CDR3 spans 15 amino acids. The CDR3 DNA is TGTGCCAGCAGCTTAGTACTAGCACCACTCCACGAGCAGTACTTC. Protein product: CASSLVLAPLHEQYF.